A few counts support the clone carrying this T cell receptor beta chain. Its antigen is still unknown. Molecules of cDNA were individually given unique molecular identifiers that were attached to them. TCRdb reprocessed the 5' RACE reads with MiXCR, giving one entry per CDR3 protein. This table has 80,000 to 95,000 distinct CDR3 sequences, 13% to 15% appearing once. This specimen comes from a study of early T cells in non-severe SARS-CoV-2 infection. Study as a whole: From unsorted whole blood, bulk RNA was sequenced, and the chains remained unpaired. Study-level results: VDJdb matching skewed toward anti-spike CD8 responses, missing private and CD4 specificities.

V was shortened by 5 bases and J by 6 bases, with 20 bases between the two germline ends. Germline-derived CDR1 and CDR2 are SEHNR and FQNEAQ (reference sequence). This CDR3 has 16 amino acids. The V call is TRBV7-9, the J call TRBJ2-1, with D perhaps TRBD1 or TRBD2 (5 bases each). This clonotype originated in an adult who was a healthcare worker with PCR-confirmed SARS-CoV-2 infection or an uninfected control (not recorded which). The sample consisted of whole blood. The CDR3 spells CASSPPPGLGPNEQFF. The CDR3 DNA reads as TGTGCCAGCAGCCCCCCCCCGGGGCTCGGCCCCAATGAGCAGTTCTTC.